The text below deals with one T cell receptor beta chain. This specimen comes from a study of CD8 T cells in Susac syndrome. In the study overall: At the time their blood was drawn, patients with Susac syndrome were either therapy-naive, on corticosteroids (with some of them also receiving intravenous immunoglobulin), or on intravenous immunoglobulin alone.

TEMRA cells were enriched by FACS, while CD8+ and CD4+ T cells were obtained through a negative isolation that was performed magnetically. V lost 2 bases and J lost 6, with 10 bases in between. This CDR3 is built from 14 residues. Germline V gene lookup returns CDR1 LNHNV and CDR2 YYDKDF (reference sequence). An input of about 0.5 to 1 ug of RNA was subjected to reverse transcription using random hexamers. The amplification used immunoSEQ multiplex PCR on TCR beta CDR3; it spanned 54 Vbeta and 13 Jbeta. MiXCR, run by TCRdb on the immunoSEQ multiplex PCR reads, gives a single entry per CDR3 protein. The sample includes approximately 100,000 distinct CDR3 sequences, roughly 94% seen only once; the top ten take around 0.38%.

The sample consisted of CD8+ T cells from PBMCs. The TCR sequence derives from a human donor with Susac syndrome. The V call is TRBV15, the J call TRBJ2-2; D not certain. The CDR3: CATSRNDGAGELFF. Written as DNA, the CDR3 is TGTGCCACCAGCAGAAACGATGGCGCCGGGGAGCTGTTTTTT. Full variable domain (outside the CDR3, taken from reference TRBV15 and TRBJ2-2): DAMVIQNPRYQVTQFGKPVTLSCSQTLNHNVMYWYQQKSSQAPKLLFHYYDKDFNNEADTPDNFQSRRPNTSFCFLDIRSPGLGDTAMYLCATSRNDGAGELFFGEGSRLTVL.